Presented here are 32 T cell receptor beta chains from one specimen sequenced in a study of OX40 agonist ivuxolimab in advanced cancers. Method: immunoSEQ multiplex PCR; TCRdb's copy keeps in-frame clones and lacks some. The sample has fewer than 85,000 clones, roughly 81% seen once; the top ten hold around 1.6%. The sample in question was CD4+ or CD8+ T cells sorted from blood, obtained in a trial of the OX40 agonist ivuxolimab. The origin of the receptors is an adult with an advanced solid tumor such as melanoma, head and neck, liver or kidney cancer.

J is TRBJ2-5 and V is TRBV14; weak D call: TRBD2 (6 bases). CDR3 size: 19 residues. CDR1 and CDR2 (germline): SGHDN, FVKESK. The V gene lost 1 base and the J gene lost 4 bases, with 25 bases spanning the gap. The CDR3 sequence is CASSQVGSGGRVVRETQYF. DNA of the CDR3: TGTGCCAGCAGCCAAGTGGGTAGCGGTGGCAGGGTGGTCCGAGAGACCCAGTACTTC.

This clone was seen just once. This chain uses TRBV11-3 with TRBJ1-2; 8 bases are shared with TRBD1. After removal of 5 bases from V and 8 bases from J, the junction contained 7 bases not matched to a gene. The CDR3 sequence is 13 residues long. Germline values: CDR1 SGHNT, CDR2 YENEEA. The CDR3 here is CASSGQGRGGYTF. CDR3 nucleotide sequence: TGTGCCAGCAGCGGACAGGGCAGAGGGGGCTACACCTTC.

This rearrangement joins TRBV2 to TRBJ2-1; 9 positions agree with TRBD2. Losses at the gene ends were 7 bases for V and 6 bases for J; bases not matched to a gene: 10. CDR3 length: 15 residues. Germline V lookup: CDR1 SNHLY, CDR2 FYNNEI. The CDR3 nucleotides are TGTGCCAGCACCATAGGGCTAGCGGGGACCAATGAGCAGTTCTTC. Its protein product is CASTIGLAGTNEQFF.

This chain joins TRBV14 and TRBJ2-7, with TRBD2 matching 9 bases. This CDR3 spans 17 amino acids. V was clipped by 2 bases and J by 2 bases; unmatched bases: 10. Germline lookup yields CDR1 SGHDN and CDR2 FVKESK. In DNA, the CDR3 is TGTGCCAGCAGCCAATTGTGGTTAGCGGGAGAAACCTACGAGCAGTACTTC. This encodes CASSQLWLAGETYEQYF.

The chain is built from TRBV5-1 and TRBJ1-4; a possible D gene is TRBD1 (6 bases). CDR1 SGHRS and CDR2 YFSETQ come from the germline V gene. The CDR3 has 14 residues. V was shortened by 6 bases and J by 7 bases, with 16 bases between the two germline ends. The CDR3 sequence is CASKEAGASEKLFF. The CDR3 DNA reads TGCGCCAGCAAAGAGGCAGGGGCTAGTGAAAAACTGTTTTTT.

The chain has TRBV10-2 and TRBJ2-2; TRBD1 matches 7 bases. The CDR3 contains 16 residues. Germline loops: CDR1 WSHSY, CDR2 SAAADI. V dropped 10 bases and J dropped 8; count of bases not matched to a gene: 19. The CDR3 reads CATKLNDRDSSGELFF. In DNA form, the CDR3 reads TGCGCCACCAAACTTAATGACAGGGATTCGAGTGGGGAGCTGTTTTTT.

This rearrangement joins TRBV6-6 to TRBJ2-5, with 7 nucleotides matching TRBD1. Germline loops: CDR1 MNHNY, CDR2 SVGAGI (reference sequence). The CDR3 contains 15 residues. The V gene end was trimmed by 4 bases and the J gene end by 9 bases; junction bases not matched to a gene: 14. The CDR3 here is CASSLQGSVGAAQYF. The DNA for the CDR3 is TGTGCCAGCAGTTTACAGGGGTCGGTGGGAGCGGCCCAGTACTTC.

This chain connects TRBV19 to TRBJ2-6; D perhaps matches TRBD2 (7 bases). The V end lost 1 base, the J end lost 0 bases, and 13 bases lay between the germline ends. Germline V gene sequence: CDR1 LNHDA, CDR2 SQIVND (reference sequence). The CDR3 sequence is 18 residues long. CDR3 DNA: TGTGCCAGTAGTATAGTACGGGGGGCCACCTCTGGGGCCAACGTCCTGACTTTC. This encodes CASSIVRGATSGANVLTF.

The J gene is TRBJ1-6, the V gene TRBV7-8; D remains unclear. Germline CDR1 reads SGHVS; CDR2 reads FQNEAQ. Trimming removed 4 bases from V and 8 bases from J, with 9 bases in between. The CDR3 covers 13 residues. CDR3 amino acids: CASSSEVDSPLHF. The CDR3 region has the DNA TGTGCCAGCAGCTCGGAAGTTGATTCACCCCTCCACTTT.

This chain's CDR3 is CASRQGTHSPLHF. CDR3 nucleotide sequence: TGTGCCAGCAGGCAGGGCACTCATTCACCCCTCCACTTT. V and J are TRBV27 and TRBJ1-6; maybe TRBD1 (5 bases). The germline CDR1 and CDR2 sequences are MNHEY and SMNVEV (reference sequence). V was cut by 6 bases and J by 8 bases, with 11 bases left in between. The length of the CDR3 is 13 residues.

This clone was counted once. The genes are TRBV18 and TRBJ2-3; 9 nucleotides align to TRBD1. This CDR3 is 16 amino acids long. Trimming at V came to 0 bases and at J to 2 bases, leaving 3 bases not matched to a gene. Germline V gene data show CDR1 as KGHSH and CDR2 as LQKENI. The CDR3 DNA follows: TGTGCCAGCTCACCACCGGGACAGGGTTTCACAGATACGCAGTATTTT. This gives the protein CASSPPGQGFTDTQYF.

The chain carries TRBV19 and TRBJ2-7; 7 positions match TRBD1. The germline V gene encodes CDR1 LNHDA and CDR2 SQIVND (reference sequence). V was clipped by 9 bases and J by 7 bases; unmatched bases: 9. There are 12 residues in the CDR3. In DNA, the CDR3 is TGTGCCAGCCAGGGGGTTCGCGAGGAGCAGTACTTC. Residues: CASQGVREEQYF.

In DNA form, the CDR3 reads TGCGCCAGCAGCTTGGAGAGGGCGGGGGGCTATGGCTACACCTTC. As protein: CASSLERAGGYGYTF. The chain joins TRBV5-1 to TRBJ1-2, with TRBD1 as a possible D gene (5 bases). V lost 0 bases to trimming and J lost 4 bases, with 13 bases between them. CDR3 length equals 15 residues. The germline gives CDR1 SGHRS, CDR2 YFSETQ.

This clone was found a few times. V and J are TRBV11-2 and TRBJ1-6; D unresolved. Germline values: CDR1 SGHAT, CDR2 FQNNGV. V lost 2 bases to trimming and J lost 8 bases, with 16 bases between them. The CDR3 runs 16 residues. The CDR3 bases are TGTGCCAGCAGCTTATTTTCACGCACGGCCGATTCACCCCTCCACTTT. Translated, it gives CASSLFSRTADSPLHF.

The J gene is TRBJ2-1, the V gene TRBV15; 9 nucleotides match TRBD1. CDR1 is LNHNV, CDR2 YYDKDF, per germline (reference sequence). The CDR3 is 16 residues long. Trimming took 2 bases from V and 8 from J; bases not matched to a gene: 10. In nucleotides, the CDR3 is TGTGCCACCAGCAGACAGACAGGGGGGATTGGGGATGAGCAGTTCTTC. It codes for CATSRQTGGIGDEQFF.

J is TRBJ2-7 and V is TRBV7-9, with a tentative D call TRBD2 (5 bases). This CDR3 is 14 amino acids long. CDR1 is SEHNR and CDR2 is FQNEAQ in the germline V gene (reference sequence). V shed 7 bases and J shed 3 bases, with 16 bases lying between them. The CDR3 loop is CASNRDGLDYEQYF. The DNA for the CDR3 is TGTGCCAGCAACCGTGACGGACTGGACTACGAGCAGTACTTC. The whole variable domain, filled in from reference TRBV7-9 and TRBJ2-7, reads DTGVSQNPRHKITKRGQNVTFRCDPISEHNRLYWYRQTLGQGPEFLTYFQNEAQLEKSRLLSDRFSAERPKGSFSTLEIQRTEQGDSAMYLCASNRDGLDYEQYFGPGTRLTVT.

This clone was observed many times. The chain joins TRBV5-1 to TRBJ1-2; 7 bases line up with TRBD1. Per the germline V gene, CDR1 is SGHRS and CDR2 is YFSETQ. The CDR3 extends over 14 amino acids. The ends lost 4 bases at V and 8 bases at J; junction bases unmatched: 11. The CDR3 is CASSPRDRFVGYTF. CDR3 DNA sequence: TGCGCCAGCAGCCCCAGGGACAGATTCGTCGGCTACACCTTC.

CDR3 region: CASSIGTETQYF. CDR3 nucleotide sequence: TGTGCCAGTAGTATAGGGACAGAGACCCAGTACTTC. The chain is built from TRBV19 and TRBJ2-5; the D is unclear. CDR3 size: 12 residues. The ends were cut back, 1 base at V and 4 bases at J, with 4 bases in the middle. The germline V gene has CDR1 LNHDA and CDR2 SQIVND (reference sequence).

This chain joins TRBV7-2 and TRBJ2-7; no clear D gene. The ends were cut back, 2 bases at V and 3 bases at J, with 8 bases in the middle. The CDR3 sequence is 13 residues long. The germline gives CDR1 SGHTA, CDR2 FQGNSA. The CDR3 is CASSLFVGYEQYF. The CDR3 bases are TGTGCCAGCAGCTTATTTGTAGGCTACGAGCAGTACTTC.

This CDR3 reads CASSIWTGGNNEQFF. Here the CDR3 DNA reads TGTGCCAGCAGCATCTGGACAGGGGGAAACAATGAGCAGTTCTTC. The chain is built from TRBV7-6 and TRBJ2-1, with TRBD1 matching 10 bases. The CDR3 is 15 residues long. V gave up 5 bases and J gave up 5 bases; unmatched junction bases: 6. CDR1 SGHVS and CDR2 FNYEAQ come from the germline V gene.

J is TRBJ1-4 and V is TRBV7-9; D is possibly TRBD1 (5 bases). V was cut by 10 bases and J by 7 bases, with 16 bases left in between. The CDR3 loop spans 13 amino acids. CDR1 SEHNR and CDR2 FQNEAQ come from the germline V gene (reference sequence). Here the CDR3 reads CANAEEGSEKLFF. In DNA form, the CDR3 reads TGTGCCAACGCGGAGGAGGGGAGTGAAAAACTGTTTTTT. Filled out from reference TRBV7-9 and TRBJ1-4, the complete variable domain reads DTGVSQNPRHKITKRGQNVTFRCDPISEHNRLYWYRQTLGQGPEFLTYFQNEAQLEKSRLLSDRFSAERPKGSFSTLEIQRTEQGDSAMYLCANAEEGSEKLFFGSGTQLSVL.

The rearrangement links TRBV5-1 to TRBJ2-1, with 7 bases lining up with TRBD1. The trim removed 0 bases at V and 8 bases at J, leaving 8 bases unmatched. CDR1 SGHRS and CDR2 YFSETQ come from the germline V gene. This CDR3 is built from 15 residues. The CDR3 sequence: CASSLADRVGDEQFF. The CDR3 nucleotides are TGCGCCAGCAGCTTGGCTGACAGGGTAGGGGATGAGCAGTTCTTC.

The chain links TRBV2 to TRBJ2-1; D perhaps matches TRBD1 (5 bases). Trimming stripped 4 bases from V and 4 bases from J, with 14 bases between. Germline V gene lookup returns CDR1 SNHLY and CDR2 FYNNEI. The CDR3 is made up of 15 amino acids. The DNA of the CDR3 is TGTGCCAGCAGTGGGACCCTCAGGGATTACAATGAGCAGTTCTTC. It specifies CASSGTLRDYNEQFF.

The genes are TRBV30 and TRBJ2-2; maybe TRBD2 (6 bases). In germline, CDR1 is GTSNPN, CDR2 SVGIG (reference sequence). The CDR3 runs to 13 residues. V was clipped by 5 bases and J by 4 bases, with 11 bases between them. CDR3 in DNA: TGTGCCTGGGTCCTAGCGTCCACCGGGGAGCTGTTTTTT. It yields the protein CAWVLASTGELFF.

This clone was observed a few times. The chain has TRBV5-1 and TRBJ1-5; a possible D gene is TRBD1 (6 bases). The CDR3 spans 16 residues. CDR1 and CDR2 from the germline V gene are SGHRS and YFSETQ. Trimming stripped 0 bases from V and 1 base from J, with 11 bases between. CDR3 protein: CASSLDPDRSNQPQHF. CDR3 nucleotide sequence: TGCGCCAGCAGCTTGGATCCGGACAGAAGCAATCAGCCCCAGCATTTT.

The rearrangement uses TRBV20-1 and TRBJ2-5, with D hard to call. This CDR3 contains 11 residues. With 6 bases removed from V and 3 bases from J, the gap between germline ends came to 8 bases. CDR1 DFQATT and CDR2 SNEGSKA come from the germline V gene (reference sequence). This CDR3 is CSAEREETQYF. DNA for the CDR3: TGCAGTGCGGAGAGAGAAGAGACCCAGTACTTC.

The table lists this clone with a few counts. This chain uses TRBV25-1 with TRBJ1-1; D remains unclear. Per the germline V gene, CDR1 is MGHDK and CDR2 is SYGVNS. Between the trimmed V and J ends, which lost 2 bases and 11 bases, there was a span of 9 bases. This CDR3 comprises 11 residues. The DNA of the CDR3 is TGTGCCAGCAGTGAAGGTCTGCCGGCTTTCTTT. This sequence encodes CASSEGLPAFF.

The genes are TRBV11-3 and TRBJ2-7; 8 bases are a match to TRBD1. V lost 5 bases, J lost 5 bases, and 5 bases stayed unmatched. This CDR3 spans 13 amino acids. CDR1 and CDR2 (germline): SGHNT, YENEEA. CDR3 protein: CASSQDRDHEQYF. The CDR3 nucleotides are TGTGCCAGCAGCCAGGACAGGGACCACGAGCAGTACTTC.

This rearrangement joins TRBV18 to TRBJ1-3; no definite D call. CDR1 and CDR2 (germline): KGHSH, LQKENI. V dropped 3 bases and J dropped 3 bases, with 9 bases sitting between them. The CDR3 runs to 14 residues. The DNA of the CDR3 is TGTGCCAGCTCACCGATTGGGGATGGAAACACCATATATTTT. Amino acids: CASSPIGDGNTIYF.

V is TRBV2 and J is TRBJ1-1; D gene uncertain. Trimming left V 8 bases short and J 5 bases short, with 9 bases between. Germline V gene data show CDR1 as SNHLY and CDR2 as FYNNEI. The CDR3 runs to 11 residues. The CDR3 DNA reads TGTGCCAGCGGGGTAGCGACTGAAGCTTTCTTT. Translation: CASGVATEAFF.

This clone was found a few times. The chain recombines TRBV5-1 with TRBJ2-3; D unclear. The CDR3 covers 15 residues. CDR1 is SGHRS, CDR2 YFSETQ, per germline. V was trimmed by 1 base and J by 8 bases, leaving 17 bases between them. The CDR3, as DNA: TGCGCCAGCAGCTTGATTGGGCAGGCCCACGCTACGCAGTATTTT. Translation: CASSLIGQAHATQYF.

The genes are TRBV14 and TRBJ1-4; the D is unclear. Between the trimmed V and J ends, which lost 0 bases and 10 bases, there was a span of 18 bases. CDR1 is SGHDN and CDR2 is FVKESK in the germline V gene. CDR3 size: 16 residues. CDR3 sequence (DNA): TGTGCCAGCAGCCAAGATCCTGCAGACCGAATGGGAAAACTGTTTTTT. Protein: CASSQDPADRMGKLFF.